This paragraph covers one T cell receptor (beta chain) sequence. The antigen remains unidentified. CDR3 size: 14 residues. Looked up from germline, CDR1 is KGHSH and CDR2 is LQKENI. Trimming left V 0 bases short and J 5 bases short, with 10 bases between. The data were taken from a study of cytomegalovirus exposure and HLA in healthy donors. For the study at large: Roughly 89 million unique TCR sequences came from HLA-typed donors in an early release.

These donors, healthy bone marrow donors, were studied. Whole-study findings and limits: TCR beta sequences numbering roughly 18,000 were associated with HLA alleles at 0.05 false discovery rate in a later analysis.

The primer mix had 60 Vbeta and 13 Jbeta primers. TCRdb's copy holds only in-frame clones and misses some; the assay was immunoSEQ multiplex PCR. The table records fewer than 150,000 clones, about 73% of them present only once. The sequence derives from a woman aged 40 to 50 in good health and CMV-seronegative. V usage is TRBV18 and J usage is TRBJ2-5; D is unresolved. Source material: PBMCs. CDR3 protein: CASSPPTTTETQYF. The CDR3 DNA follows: TGTGCCAGCTCACCACCCACTACGACCGAGACCCAGTACTTC. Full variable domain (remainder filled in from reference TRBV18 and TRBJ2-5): NAGVMQNPRHLVRRRGQEARLRCSPMKGHSHVYWYRQLPEEGLKFMVYLQKENIIDESGMPKERFSAEFPKEGPSILRIQQVVRGDSAAYFCASSPPTTTETQYFGPGTRLLVL.